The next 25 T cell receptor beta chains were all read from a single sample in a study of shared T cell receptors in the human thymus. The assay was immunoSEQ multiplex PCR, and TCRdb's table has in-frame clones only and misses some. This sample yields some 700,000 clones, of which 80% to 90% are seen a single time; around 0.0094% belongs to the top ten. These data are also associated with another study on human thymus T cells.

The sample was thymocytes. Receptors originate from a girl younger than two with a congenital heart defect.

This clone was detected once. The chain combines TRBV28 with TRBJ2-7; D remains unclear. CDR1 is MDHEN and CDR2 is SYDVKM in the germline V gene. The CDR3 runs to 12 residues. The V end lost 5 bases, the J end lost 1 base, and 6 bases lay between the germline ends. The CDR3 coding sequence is TGTGCCAGCAGTGGCGGTTCCTACGAGCAGTACTTC. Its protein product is CASSGGSYEQYF.

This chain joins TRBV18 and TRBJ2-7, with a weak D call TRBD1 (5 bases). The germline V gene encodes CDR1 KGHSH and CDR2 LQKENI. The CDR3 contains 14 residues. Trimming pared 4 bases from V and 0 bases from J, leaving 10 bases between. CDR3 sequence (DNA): TGTGCCAGCTCACACGGACACCTCTCCTACGAGCAGTACTTC. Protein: CASSHGHLSYEQYF.

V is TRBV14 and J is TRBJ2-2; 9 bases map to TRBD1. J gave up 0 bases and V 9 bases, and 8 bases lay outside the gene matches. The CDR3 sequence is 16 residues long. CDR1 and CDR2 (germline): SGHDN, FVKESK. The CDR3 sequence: CARRGRTGANTGELFF. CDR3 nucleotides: TGTGCCAGGAGAGGGCGGACAGGGGCGAACACCGGGGAGCTGTTTTTT.

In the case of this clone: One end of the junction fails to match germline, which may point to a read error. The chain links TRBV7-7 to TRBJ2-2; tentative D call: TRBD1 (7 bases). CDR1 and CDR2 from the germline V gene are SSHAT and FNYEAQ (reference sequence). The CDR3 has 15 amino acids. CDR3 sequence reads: CASSAIRGDAGELFF. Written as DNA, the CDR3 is TGTGCTAGCAGCGCCATCAGGGGGGACGCCGGGGAGCTGTTTTTT.

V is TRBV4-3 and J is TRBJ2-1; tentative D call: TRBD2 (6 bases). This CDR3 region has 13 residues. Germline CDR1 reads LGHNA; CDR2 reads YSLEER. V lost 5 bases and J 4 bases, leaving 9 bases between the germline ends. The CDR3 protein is CASSTRGYNEQFF. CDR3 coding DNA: TGCGCCAGCAGCACCCGGGGGTACAATGAGCAGTTCTTC.

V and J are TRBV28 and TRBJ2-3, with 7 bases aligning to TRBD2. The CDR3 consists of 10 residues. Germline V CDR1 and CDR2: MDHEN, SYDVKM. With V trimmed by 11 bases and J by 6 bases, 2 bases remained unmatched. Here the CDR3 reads CAVGGDTQYF. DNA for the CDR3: TGTGCCGTCGGGGGGGATACGCAGTATTTT.

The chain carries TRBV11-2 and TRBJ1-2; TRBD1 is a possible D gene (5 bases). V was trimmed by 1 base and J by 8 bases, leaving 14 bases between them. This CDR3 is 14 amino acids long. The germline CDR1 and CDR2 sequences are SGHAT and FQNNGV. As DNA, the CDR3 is TGTGCCAGCAGCTTAGTAAGCCGGGACTGGGGCTACACCTTC. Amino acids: CASSLVSRDWGYTF.

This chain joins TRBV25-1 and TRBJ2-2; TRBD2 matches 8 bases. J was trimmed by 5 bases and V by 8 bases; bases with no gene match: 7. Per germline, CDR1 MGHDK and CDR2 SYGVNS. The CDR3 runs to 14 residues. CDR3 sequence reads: CASSRLAWTGELFF. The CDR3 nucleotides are TGTGCCAGCTCCCGACTAGCGTGGACCGGGGAGCTGTTTTTT.

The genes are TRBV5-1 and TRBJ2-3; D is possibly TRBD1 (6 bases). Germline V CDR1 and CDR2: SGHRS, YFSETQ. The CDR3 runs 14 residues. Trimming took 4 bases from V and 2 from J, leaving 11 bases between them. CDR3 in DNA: TGCGCCAGCAGCCCCGGACAGCCCACAGATACGCAGTATTTT. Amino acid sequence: CASSPGQPTDTQYF.

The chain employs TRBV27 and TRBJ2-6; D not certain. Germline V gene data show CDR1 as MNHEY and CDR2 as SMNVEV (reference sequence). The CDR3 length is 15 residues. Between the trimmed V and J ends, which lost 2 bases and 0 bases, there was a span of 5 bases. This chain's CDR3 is CASSLRVSGANVLTF. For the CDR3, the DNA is TGTGCCAGCAGTTTACGGGTCTCTGGGGCCAACGTCCTGACTTTC.

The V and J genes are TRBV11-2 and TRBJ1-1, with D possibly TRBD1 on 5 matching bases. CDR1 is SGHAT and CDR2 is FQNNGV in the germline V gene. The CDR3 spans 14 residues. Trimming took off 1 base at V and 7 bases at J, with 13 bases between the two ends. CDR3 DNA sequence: TGTGCCAGCAGCTTAGGGCGGGAGGGGTATGAAGCTTTCTTT. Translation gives CASSLGREGYEAFF.

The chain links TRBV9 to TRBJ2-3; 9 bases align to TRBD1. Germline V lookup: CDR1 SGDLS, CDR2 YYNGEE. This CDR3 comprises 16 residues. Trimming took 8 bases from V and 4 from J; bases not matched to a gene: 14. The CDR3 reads CARYSDRGQSADTQYF. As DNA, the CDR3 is TGTGCCAGGTATTCGGACAGGGGTCAGTCAGCAGATACGCAGTATTTT.

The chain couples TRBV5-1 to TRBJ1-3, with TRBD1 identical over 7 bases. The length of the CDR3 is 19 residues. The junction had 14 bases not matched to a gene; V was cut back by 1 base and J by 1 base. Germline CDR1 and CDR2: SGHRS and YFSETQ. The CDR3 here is CASSLLPPRDRVSGNTIYF. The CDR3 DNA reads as TGCGCCAGCAGCTTGTTACCCCCCCGTGACAGGGTATCTGGAAACACCATATATTTT.

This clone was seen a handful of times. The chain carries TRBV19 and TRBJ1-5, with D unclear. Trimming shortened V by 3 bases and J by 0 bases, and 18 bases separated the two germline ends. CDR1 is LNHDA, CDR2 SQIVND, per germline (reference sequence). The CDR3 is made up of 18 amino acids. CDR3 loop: CASSMADPTQNSNQPQHF. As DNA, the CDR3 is TGTGCCAGTAGTATGGCCGACCCCACACAGAATAGCAATCAGCCCCAGCATTTT.

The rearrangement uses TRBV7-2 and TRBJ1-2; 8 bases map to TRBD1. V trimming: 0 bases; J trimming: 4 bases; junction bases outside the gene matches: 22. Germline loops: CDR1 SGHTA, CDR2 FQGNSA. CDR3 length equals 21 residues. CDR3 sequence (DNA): TGTGCCAGCAGCTTAGCTCTCTTTTTGGACGAAGACAGGGGCCGTAGCTATGGCTACACCTTC. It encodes CASSLALFLDEDRGRSYGYTF.

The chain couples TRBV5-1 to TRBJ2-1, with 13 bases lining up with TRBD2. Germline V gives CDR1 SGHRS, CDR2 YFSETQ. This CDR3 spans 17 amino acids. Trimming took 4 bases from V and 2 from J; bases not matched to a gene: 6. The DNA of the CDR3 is TGCGCCAGCAGCCAGGGACTAGCGGGGCCACCCTACAATGAGCAGTTCTTC. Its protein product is CASSQGLAGPPYNEQFF.

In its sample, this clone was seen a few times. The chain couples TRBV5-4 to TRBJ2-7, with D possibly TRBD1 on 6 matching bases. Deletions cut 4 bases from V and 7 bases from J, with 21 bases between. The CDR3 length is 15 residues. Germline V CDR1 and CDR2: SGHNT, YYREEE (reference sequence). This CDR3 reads CASSLGTPVSREQYF. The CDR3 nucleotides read TGTGCCAGCAGCCTCGGGACACCCGTAAGTAGGGAGCAGTACTTC.

CDR3 in amino acids: CASSLDRTEAFF. CDR3 in DNA: TGTGCCAGCAGCTTGGACAGGACTGAAGCTTTCTTT. The V gene is TRBV5-6, the J gene TRBJ1-1, with a weak D call TRBD1 (5 bases). CDR3 length: 12 amino acids. V lost 0 bases, J lost 5 bases, and 5 bases lay in between. CDR1 is SGHDT, CDR2 YYEEEE, per germline.

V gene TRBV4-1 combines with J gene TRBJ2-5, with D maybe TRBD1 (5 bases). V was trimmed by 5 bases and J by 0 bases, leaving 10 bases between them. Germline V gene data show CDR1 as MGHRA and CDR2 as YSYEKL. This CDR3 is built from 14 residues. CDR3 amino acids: CASSVHRYQETQYF. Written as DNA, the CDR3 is TGCGCCAGCAGCGTCCACAGGTACCAAGAGACCCAGTACTTC.

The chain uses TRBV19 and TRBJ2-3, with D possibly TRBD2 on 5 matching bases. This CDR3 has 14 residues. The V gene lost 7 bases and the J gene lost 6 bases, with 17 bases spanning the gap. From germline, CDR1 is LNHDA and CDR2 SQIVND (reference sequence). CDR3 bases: TGTGCCAGTACTCGGGGTACCCGAGCGGATACGCAGTATTTT. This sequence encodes CASTRGTRADTQYF.

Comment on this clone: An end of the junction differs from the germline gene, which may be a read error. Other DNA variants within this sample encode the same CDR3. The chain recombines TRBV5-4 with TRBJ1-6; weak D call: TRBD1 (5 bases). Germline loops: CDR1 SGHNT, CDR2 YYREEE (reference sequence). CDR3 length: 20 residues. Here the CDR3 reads CASSLEGVTANPNKNSPLHF. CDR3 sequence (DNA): TGTGCCAGCAGCTTGGAAGGGGTGACAGCCAACCCAAATAAAAATTCCCCCCTCCACTTT.

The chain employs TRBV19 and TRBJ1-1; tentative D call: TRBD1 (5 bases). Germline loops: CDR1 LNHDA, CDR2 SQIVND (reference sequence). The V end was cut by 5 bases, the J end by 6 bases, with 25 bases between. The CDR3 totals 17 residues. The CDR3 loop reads CASSSAPEGQPLSEAFF. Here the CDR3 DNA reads TGTGCCAGTAGTTCGGCCCCGGAGGGGCAGCCACTATCTGAAGCTTTCTTT.

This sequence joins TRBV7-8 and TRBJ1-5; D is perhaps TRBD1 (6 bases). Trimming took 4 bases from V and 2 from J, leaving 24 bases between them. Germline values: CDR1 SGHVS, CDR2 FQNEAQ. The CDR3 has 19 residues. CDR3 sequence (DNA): TGTGCCAGCAGCTCAAGATCCTACAGGGATAGGATTGGCAATCAGCCCCAGCATTTT. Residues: CASSSRSYRDRIGNQPQHF.

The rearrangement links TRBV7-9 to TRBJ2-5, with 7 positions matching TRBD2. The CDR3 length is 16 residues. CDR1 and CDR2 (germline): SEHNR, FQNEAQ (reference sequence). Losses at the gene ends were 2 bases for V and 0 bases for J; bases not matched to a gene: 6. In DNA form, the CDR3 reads TGTGCCAGCAGCTTAACCGGGGGGACGTACCAAGAGACCCAGTACTTC. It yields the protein CASSLTGGTYQETQYF.

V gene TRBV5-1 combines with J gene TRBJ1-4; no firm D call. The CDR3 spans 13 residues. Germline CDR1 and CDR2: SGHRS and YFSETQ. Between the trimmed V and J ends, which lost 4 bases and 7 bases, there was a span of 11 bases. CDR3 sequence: CASSPRSSEKLFF. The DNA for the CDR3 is TGCGCCAGCAGCCCCCGTTCGAGTGAAAAACTGTTTTTT.